The sequence of this TCR beta chain was determined in a study of blood T cell repertoires in COVID-19. The data were produced by immunoSEQ multiplex PCR, yet TCRdb's version contains in-frame clones alone and is incomplete. The sample comprises roughly 140,000 clones, almost 85% of which are singletons, and around 2.9% rests with the top ten. The CDR3 consists of 18 residues. Germline trimming cut 1 base from V and 3 bases from J; bases unmatched to any gene: 12. Per germline, CDR1 MGHRA and CDR2 YSYEKL. The sequencing input was peripheral blood. J is TRBJ1-2 and V is TRBV4-1, with 9 bases identical to TRBD1. This sequence originates from a man aged 45-60 years with acute or convalescent COVID-19. The CDR3, as DNA: TGCGCCAGCAGCCAAGCCACGGTGAACAGGGGGCCAGACTATGGCTACACCTTC. Protein product: CASSQATVNRGPDYGYTF.